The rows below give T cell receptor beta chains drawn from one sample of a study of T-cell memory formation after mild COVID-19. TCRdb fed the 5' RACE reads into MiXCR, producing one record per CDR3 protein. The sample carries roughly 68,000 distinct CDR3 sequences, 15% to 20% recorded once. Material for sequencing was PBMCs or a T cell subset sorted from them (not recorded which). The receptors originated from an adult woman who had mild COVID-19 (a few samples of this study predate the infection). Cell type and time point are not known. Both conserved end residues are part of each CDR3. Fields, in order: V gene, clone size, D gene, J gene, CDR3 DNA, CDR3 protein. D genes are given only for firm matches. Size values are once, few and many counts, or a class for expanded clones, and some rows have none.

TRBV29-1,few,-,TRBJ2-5,TGCAGCGTTGAAGATCAAGGCGGCCAAGAGACCCAGTACTTC,CSVEDQGGQETQYF
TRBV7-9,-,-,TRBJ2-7,TGTGCCAGCAGCCCCCTCCAGGGAGTCTGGGAGCAGTACTTC,CASSPLQGVWEQYF
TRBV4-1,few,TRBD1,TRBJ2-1,TGCGCCAGCAGCTTTCGACAGGGGAACTACAATGAGCAGTTCTTC,CASSFRQGNYNEQFF
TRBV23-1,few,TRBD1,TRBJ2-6,TGCGCCAGCAGTCAATCCCAGGGACAGGGAACCGGCTCTGGGGCCAACGTCCTGACTTTC,CASSQSQGQGTGSGANVLTF
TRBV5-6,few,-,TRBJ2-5,TGTGCCAGCAGCTTGCAAGCGTTGGAGACCCAGTACTTC,CASSLQALETQYF
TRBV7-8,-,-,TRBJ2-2,TGTGCCAGCAGCTTTCACACCACGAACACCGGGGAGCTGTTTTTT,CASSFHTTNTGELFF
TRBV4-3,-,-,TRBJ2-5,TGCGCCAGCAGCCAAGATACTACTGGTCCGGGTGTGGCCCAGTACTTC,CASSQDTTGPGVAQYF
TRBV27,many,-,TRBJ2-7,TGTGCCAGCAGTTTTGGGGACCCCGGGGACTACGAGCAGTACTTC,CASSFGDPGDYEQYF
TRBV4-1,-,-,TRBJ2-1,TGCGCCAGCAGCCAAACGAGCGGAGGGGAGTTCTTC,CASSQTSGGEFF
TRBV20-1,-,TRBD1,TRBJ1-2,TGCAGTGCGCGGACAGGGGGCGGCTACACCTTC,CSARTGGGYTF